The present TCR beta chain was sequenced within a study of cytomegalovirus exposure and HLA in healthy donors. CDR1 is ENHRY and CDR2 is SYGVKD in the germline V gene. The length of the CDR3 is 13 residues. Trimming cost V 6 bases and J 0 bases, with 9 bases left between them. The PCR contained 60 Vbeta and 13 Jbeta primers. Sequenced by immunoSEQ multiplex PCR; TCRdb stores in-frame clones only, minus some. The table lists about 97,000 clones, around 73% of them singletons. The V and J genes are TRBV10-3 and TRBJ2-7, with D perhaps TRBD1 (5 bases). The sequenced material came from PBMCs. The sequence came from a middle-aged man in good health and CMV-seronegative. DNA of the CDR3: TGTGCCATCAGCTCGACAGACTCCTACGAGCAGTACTTC. Amino acids: CAISSTDSYEQYF.